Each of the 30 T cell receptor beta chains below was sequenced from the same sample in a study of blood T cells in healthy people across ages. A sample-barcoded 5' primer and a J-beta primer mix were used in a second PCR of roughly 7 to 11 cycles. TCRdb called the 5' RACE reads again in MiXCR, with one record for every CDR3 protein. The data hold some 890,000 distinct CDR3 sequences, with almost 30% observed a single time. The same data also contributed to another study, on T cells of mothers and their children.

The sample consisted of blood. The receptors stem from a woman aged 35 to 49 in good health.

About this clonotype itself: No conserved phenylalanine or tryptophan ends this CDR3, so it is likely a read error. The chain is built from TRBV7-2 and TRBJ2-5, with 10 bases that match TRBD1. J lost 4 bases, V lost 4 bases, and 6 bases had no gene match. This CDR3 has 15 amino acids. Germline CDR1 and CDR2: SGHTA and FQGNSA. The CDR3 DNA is TGTGCCAGCAGCTCGGGACAGGGGAGTCTAGAGACCCAGTACCTC. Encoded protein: CASSSGQGSLETQYL.

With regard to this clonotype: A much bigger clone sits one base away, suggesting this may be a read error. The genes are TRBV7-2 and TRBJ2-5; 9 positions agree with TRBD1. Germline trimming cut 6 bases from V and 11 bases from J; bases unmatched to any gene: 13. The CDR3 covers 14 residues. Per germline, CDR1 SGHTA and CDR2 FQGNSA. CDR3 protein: CASRSGQGWAEQYF. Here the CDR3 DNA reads TGTGCCAGCAGATCTGGACAGGGGTGGGCTGAGCAGTACTTC.

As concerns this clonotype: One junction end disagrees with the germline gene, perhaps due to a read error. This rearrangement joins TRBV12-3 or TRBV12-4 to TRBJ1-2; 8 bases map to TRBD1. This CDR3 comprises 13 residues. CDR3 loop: CAGSRTGNYGYTF. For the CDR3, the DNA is TGTGCCGGCAGTAGGACAGGGAACTATGGCTACACCTTC.

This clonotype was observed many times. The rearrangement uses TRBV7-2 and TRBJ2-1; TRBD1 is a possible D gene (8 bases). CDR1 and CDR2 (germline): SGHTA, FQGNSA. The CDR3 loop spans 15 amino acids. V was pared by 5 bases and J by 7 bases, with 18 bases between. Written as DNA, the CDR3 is TGTGCCAGCAGCCCGTGGACAGGGCGGGAGAATGAGCAGTTCTTC. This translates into CASSPWTGRENEQFF.

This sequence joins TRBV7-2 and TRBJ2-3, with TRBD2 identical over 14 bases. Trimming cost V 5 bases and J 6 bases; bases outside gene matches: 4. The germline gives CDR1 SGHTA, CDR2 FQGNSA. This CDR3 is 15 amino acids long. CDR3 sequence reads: CASSAGLAGVDTQYF. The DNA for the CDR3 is TGTGCCAGCAGCGCGGGACTAGCGGGGGTGGATACGCAGTATTTT.

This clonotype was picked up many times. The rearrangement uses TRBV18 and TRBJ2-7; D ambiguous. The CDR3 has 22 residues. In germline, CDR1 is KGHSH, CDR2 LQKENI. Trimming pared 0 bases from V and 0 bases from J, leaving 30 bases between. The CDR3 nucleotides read TGTGCCAGCTCACCACCGCCCACGTCAAGCCAGACAAGGTCCTCCCGCTCCTACGAGCAGTACTTC. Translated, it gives CASSPPPTSSQTRSSRSYEQYF.

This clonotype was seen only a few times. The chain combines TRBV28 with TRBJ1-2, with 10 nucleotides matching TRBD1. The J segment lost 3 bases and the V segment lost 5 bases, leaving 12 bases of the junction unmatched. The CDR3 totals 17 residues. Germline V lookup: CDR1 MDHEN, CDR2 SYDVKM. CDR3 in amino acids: CASSLTQDRGPHYGYTF. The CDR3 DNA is TGTGCCAGCAGTCTAACCCAAGACAGGGGGCCCCACTATGGCTACACCTTC.

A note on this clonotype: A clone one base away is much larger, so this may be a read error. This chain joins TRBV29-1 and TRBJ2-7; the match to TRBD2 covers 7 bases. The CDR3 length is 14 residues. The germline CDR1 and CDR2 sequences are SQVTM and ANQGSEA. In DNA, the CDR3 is TGCAGCGTTGAAGAGGGGAGGGCCCCGTACGAGCAGTGCTTC. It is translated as CSVEEGRAPYEQCF.

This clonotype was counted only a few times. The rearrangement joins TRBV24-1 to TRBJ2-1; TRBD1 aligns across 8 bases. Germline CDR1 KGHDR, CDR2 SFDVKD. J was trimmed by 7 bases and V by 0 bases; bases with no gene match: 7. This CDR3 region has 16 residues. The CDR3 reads CATSDLGQGSWNEQFF. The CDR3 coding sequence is TGTGCCACCAGTGATTTGGGACAGGGTTCGTGGAATGAGCAGTTCTTC.

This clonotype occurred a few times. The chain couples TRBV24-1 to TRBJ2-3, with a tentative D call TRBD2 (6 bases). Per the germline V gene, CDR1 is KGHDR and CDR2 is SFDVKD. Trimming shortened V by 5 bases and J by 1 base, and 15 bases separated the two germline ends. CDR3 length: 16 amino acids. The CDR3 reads CATSGRGRGGTDTQYF. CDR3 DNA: TGTGCCACCAGTGGCCGTGGGCGGGGTGGCACAGATACGCAGTATTTT.

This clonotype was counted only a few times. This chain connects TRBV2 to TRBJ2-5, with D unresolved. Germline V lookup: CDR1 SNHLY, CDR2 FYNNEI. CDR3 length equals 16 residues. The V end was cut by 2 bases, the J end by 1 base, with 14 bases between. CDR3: CASSEFVVPVQETQYF. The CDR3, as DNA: TGTGCCAGCAGTGAATTCGTAGTTCCCGTCCAAGAGACCCAGTACTTC.

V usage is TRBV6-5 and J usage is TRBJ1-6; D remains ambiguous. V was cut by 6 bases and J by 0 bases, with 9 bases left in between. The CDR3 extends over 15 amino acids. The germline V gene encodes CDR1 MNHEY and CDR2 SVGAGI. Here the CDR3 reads CASRPLGSYNSPLHF. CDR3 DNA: TGTGCCAGCAGACCCCTAGGCTCCTATAATTCACCCCTCCACTTT.

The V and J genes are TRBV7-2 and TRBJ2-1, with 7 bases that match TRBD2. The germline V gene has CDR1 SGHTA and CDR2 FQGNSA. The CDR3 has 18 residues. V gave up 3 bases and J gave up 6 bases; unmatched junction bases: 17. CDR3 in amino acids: CASSFGRTSIKHGNEQFF. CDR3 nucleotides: TGTGCCAGCAGCTTTGGCAGGACTAGTATAAAACACGGCAATGAGCAGTTCTTC.

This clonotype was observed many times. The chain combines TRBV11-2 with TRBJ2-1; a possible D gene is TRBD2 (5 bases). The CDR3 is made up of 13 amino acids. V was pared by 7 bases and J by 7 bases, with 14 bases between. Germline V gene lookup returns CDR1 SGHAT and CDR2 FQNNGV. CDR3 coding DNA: TGTGCCAGCACTAGCAGGCCTGGAAATGAGCAGTTCTTC. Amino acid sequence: CASTSRPGNEQFF.

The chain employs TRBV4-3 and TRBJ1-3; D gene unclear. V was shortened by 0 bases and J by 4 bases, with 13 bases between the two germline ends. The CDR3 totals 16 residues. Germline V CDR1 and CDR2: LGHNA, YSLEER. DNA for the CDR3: TGCGCCAGCAGCCAAGATCTTAGGGTAGGAGGAAACACCATATATTTT. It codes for CASSQDLRVGGNTIYF.

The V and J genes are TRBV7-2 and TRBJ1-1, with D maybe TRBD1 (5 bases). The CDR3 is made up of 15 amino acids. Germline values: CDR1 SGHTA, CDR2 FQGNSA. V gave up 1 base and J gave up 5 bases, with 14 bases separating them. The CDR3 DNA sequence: TGTGCCAGCAGCTTAGGGGGTTTGGGGGGTACTGAAGCTTTCTTT. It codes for CASSLGGLGGTEAFF.

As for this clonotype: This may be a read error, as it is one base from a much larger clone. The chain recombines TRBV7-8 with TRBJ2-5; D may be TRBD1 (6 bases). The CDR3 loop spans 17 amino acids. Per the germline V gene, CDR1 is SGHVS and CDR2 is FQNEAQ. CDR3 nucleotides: TGTGCCGGCAGCTTAGGCATGCTCGGACAGCCCCAAGAGACCCAGTACTTC. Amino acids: CAGSLGMLGQPQETQYF.

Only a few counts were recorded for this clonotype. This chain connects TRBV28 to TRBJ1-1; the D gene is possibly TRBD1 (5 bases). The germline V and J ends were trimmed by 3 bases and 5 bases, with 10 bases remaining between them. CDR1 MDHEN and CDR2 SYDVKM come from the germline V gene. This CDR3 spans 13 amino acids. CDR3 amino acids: CASSFMQGTEAFF. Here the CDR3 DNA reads TGTGCCAGCAGTTTCATGCAGGGAACTGAAGCTTTCTTT.

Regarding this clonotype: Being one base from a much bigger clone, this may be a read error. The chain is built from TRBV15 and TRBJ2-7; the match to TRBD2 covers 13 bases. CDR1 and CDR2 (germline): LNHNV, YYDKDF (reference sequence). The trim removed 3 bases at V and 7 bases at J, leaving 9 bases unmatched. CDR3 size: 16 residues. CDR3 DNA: TGTGCCACCAGCAGGGGACTAGCGGGGAAGTACAATGAGCAGTACTTC. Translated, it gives CATSRGLAGKYNEQYF. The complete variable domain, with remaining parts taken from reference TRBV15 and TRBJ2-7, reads DAMVIQNPRYQVTQFGKPVTLSCSQTLNHNVMYWYQQKSSQAPKLLFHYYDKDFNNEADTPDNFQSRRPNTSFCFLDIRSPGLGDTAMYLCATSRGLAGKYNEQYFGPGTRLTVT.

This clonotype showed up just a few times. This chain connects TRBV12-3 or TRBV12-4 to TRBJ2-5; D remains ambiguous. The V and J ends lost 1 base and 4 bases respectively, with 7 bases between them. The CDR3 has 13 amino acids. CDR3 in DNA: TGTGCCAGCAGTTTAGGGTGTGCAGAGACCCAGTACTTC. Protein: CASSLGCAETQYF.

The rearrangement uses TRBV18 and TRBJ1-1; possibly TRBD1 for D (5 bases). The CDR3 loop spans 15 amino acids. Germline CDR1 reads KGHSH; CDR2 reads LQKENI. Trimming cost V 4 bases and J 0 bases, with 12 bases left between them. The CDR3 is CASSREGPMNTEAFF. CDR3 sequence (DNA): TGTGCCAGCTCACGGGAGGGGCCCATGAACACTGAAGCTTTCTTT.

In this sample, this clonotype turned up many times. In DNA form, the CDR3 reads TGTGCCAGCAAAAGACAGTACAATGAGCAGTTCTTC. This gives the protein CASKRQYNEQFF. The J gene is TRBJ2-1, the V gene TRBV6-2 or TRBV6-3, with D tentatively TRBD1 (5 bases). The germline CDR1 and CDR2 sequences are MNHEY and SVGEGT. This CDR3 comprises 12 residues. V was clipped by 7 bases and J by 4 bases, with 8 bases between them.

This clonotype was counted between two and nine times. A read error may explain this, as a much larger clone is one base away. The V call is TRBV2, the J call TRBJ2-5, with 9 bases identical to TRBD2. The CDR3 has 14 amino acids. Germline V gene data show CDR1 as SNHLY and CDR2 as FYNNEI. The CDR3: CASSSSGAQGTQYF. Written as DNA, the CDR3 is TGTGCCAGCAGTTCTAGCGGGGCCCAAGGGACCCAGTACTTC.

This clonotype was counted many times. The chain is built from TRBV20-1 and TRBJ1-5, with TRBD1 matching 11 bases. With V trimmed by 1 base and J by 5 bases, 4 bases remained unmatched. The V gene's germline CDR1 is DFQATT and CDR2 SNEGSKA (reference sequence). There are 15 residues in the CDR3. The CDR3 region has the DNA TGCAGTGCTAGAGGCAGGACAGGGGGCTATCAGCCCCAGCATTTT. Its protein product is CSARGRTGGYQPQHF.

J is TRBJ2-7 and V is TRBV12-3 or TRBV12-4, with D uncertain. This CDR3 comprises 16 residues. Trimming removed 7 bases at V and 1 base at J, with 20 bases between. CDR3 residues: CASNRRGVGSSYEQYF. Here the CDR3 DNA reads TGTGCCAGCAATAGGAGAGGCGTTGGATCTTCCTACGAGCAGTACTTC.

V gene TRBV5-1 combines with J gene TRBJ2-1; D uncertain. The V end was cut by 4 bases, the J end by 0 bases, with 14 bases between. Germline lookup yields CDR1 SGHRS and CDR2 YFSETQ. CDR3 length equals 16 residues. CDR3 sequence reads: CASSQDGISSYNEQFF. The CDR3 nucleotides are TGCGCCAGCAGCCAAGACGGAATTAGCTCCTACAATGAGCAGTTCTTC.

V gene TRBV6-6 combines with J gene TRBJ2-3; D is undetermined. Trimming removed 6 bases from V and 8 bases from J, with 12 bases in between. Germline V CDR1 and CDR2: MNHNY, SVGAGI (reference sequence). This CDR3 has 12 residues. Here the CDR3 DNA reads TGTGCCAGCAGCTTACCGAGCGCTACGCAGTATTTT. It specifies CASSLPSATQYF.

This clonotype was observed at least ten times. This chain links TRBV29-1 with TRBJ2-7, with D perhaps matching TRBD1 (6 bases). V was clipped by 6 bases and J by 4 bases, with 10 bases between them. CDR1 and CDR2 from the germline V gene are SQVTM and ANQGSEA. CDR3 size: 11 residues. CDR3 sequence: CSVGDMYEQYF. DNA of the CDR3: TGCAGCGTGGGGGACATGTACGAGCAGTACTTC.

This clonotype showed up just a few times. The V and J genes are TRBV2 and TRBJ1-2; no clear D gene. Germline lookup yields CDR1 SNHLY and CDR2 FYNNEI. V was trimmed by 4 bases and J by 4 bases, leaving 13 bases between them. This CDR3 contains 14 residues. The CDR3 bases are TGTGCCAGCAGTGGGGCAGCGGCGGGCTATGGCTACACCTTC. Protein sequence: CASSGAAAGYGYTF.

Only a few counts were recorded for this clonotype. As DNA, the CDR3 is TGTGCCAGCAGCTTACAGGGGTTGTTGCGAAACACTGAAGCTTTCTTT. Translated, it gives CASSLQGLLRNTEAFF. The gene calls are TRBV7-9 and TRBJ1-1; TRBD1 is a possible D gene (6 bases). This CDR3 comprises 16 residues. Germline CDR1 reads SEHNR; CDR2 reads FQNEAQ (reference sequence). The V end was cut by 2 bases, the J end by 2 bases, with 15 bases between. Combining the CDR3 with reference TRBV7-9 and TRBJ1-1 gives the whole variable domain DTGVSQNPRHKITKRGQNVTFRCDPISEHNRLYWYRQTLGQGPEFLTYFQNEAQLEKSRLLSDRFSAERPKGSFSTLEIQRTEQGDSAMYLCASSLQGLLRNTEAFFGQGTRLTVV.